These 9 T cell receptor beta chains were all obtained from the same sample, sequenced in a study of blood T cell repertoires in COVID-19. Sequenced by immunoSEQ multiplex PCR; TCRdb stores in-frame clones only, minus some. This table holds some 150,000 clones, around 89% found once. The sequenced sample was PBMCs or T cells enriched from blood (not recorded which). Every receptor here comes from a woman aged 18-29 years who had recovered from COVID-19.

The chain has TRBV28 and TRBJ2-7, with TRBD2 identical over 8 bases. Germline V gene sequence: CDR1 MDHEN, CDR2 SYDVKM. V dropped 6 bases and J dropped 5; count of bases not matched to a gene: 6. This CDR3 is 13 amino acids long. CDR3 amino acids: CASSPSGPHEQYF. The DNA for the CDR3 is TGTGCCAGCAGCCCTAGCGGGCCGCACGAGCAGTACTTC. The full variable domain, in which reference TRBV28 and TRBJ2-7 provide the parts outside the CDR3, is DVKVTQSSRYLVKRTGEKVFLECVQDMDHENMFWYRQDPGLGLRLIYFSYDVKMKEKGDIPEGYSVSREKKERFSLILESASTNQTSMYLCASSPSGPHEQYFGPGTRLTVT.

The V gene is TRBV11-2, the J gene TRBJ2-7, with 13 bases aligning to TRBD2. The CDR3 totals 16 residues. V dropped 3 bases and J dropped 3; count of bases not matched to a gene: 5. Germline V lookup: CDR1 SGHAT, CDR2 FQNNGV. This CDR3 is CASSFSGTSGIYEQYF. The CDR3 region has the DNA TGTGCCAGCAGCTTTTCCGGGACTAGCGGGATCTACGAGCAGTACTTC.

Here the CDR3 reads CASSYSGLKRQYF. CDR3 sequence (DNA): TGTGCCAGCAGTTACTCGGGACTAAAAAGGCAGTATTTT. The V and J genes are TRBV6-2 or TRBV6-3 and TRBJ2-3; 7 bases fit TRBD2. Germline-derived CDR1 and CDR2 are MNHEY and SVGEGT. Trimming at V came to 0 bases and at J to 11 bases, leaving 5 bases not matched to a gene. The CDR3 has 13 residues.

This chain links TRBV19 with TRBJ2-1, with 10 bases aligning to TRBD2. Germline V gene lookup returns CDR1 LNHDA and CDR2 SQIVND (reference sequence). The V segment lost 3 bases and the J segment 10 bases; nucleotides outside the gene matches: 15. The CDR3 runs to 17 residues. CDR3 residues: CASSMIESSGGPLEQFF. CDR3 coding DNA: TGTGCCAGTAGTATGATAGAGTCTAGCGGGGGTCCGTTGGAGCAGTTCTTC.

This clone has more than one count but fewer than ten. J is TRBJ2-3 and V is TRBV6-1; possible D gene TRBD2, 6 bases. The CDR3 extends over 16 amino acids. V lost 3 bases, J lost 2 bases, and 15 bases lay in between. The germline CDR1 and CDR2 sequences are MNHNS and SASEGT. In nucleotides, the CDR3 is TGTGCCAGCAGTGATTGGGCGGAGGGCCCCACAGATACGCAGTATTTT. Its translation is CASSDWAEGPTDTQYF.

This chain uses TRBV4-1 with TRBJ2-1; TRBD2 aligns across 8 bases. V lost 1 base to trimming and J lost 4 bases; unmatched junction nucleotides: 6. Looked up from germline, CDR1 is MGHRA and CDR2 is YSYEKL. CDR3 length: 16 residues. CDR3 DNA sequence: TGCGCCAGCAGCCAAGTATCTGAGCGGGGGTACAATGAGCAGTTCTTC. Its translation: CASSQVSERGYNEQFF.

CDR3 bases: TGTGCCAGCTCACCAGGACAGGGGGCCGTTGAGCAGTTCTTC. It translates to CASSPGQGAVEQFF. The chain couples TRBV18 to TRBJ2-1, with TRBD1 matching 11 bases. V gave up 2 bases and J gave up 9 bases; unmatched junction bases: 3. Germline lookup yields CDR1 KGHSH and CDR2 LQKENI. This CDR3 comprises 14 residues.

This chain's CDR3 is CASSGTGSSYNSPLHF. The DNA for the CDR3 is TGTGCCAGCAGCGGGACAGGGAGCTCCTATAATTCACCCCTCCACTTT. This chain connects TRBV2 to TRBJ1-6, with TRBD1 matching over 9 bases. Germline V gene data show CDR1 as SNHLY and CDR2 as FYNNEI. CDR3 length: 16 residues. The J segment lost 0 bases and the V segment lost 6 bases, leaving 3 bases of the junction unmatched. Filled out from reference TRBV2 and TRBJ1-6, the complete variable domain reads EPEVTQTPSHQVTQMGQEVILRCVPISNHLYFYWYRQILGQKVEFLVSFYNNEISEKSEIFDDQFSVERPDGSNFTLKIRSTKLEDSAMYFCASSGTGSSYNSPLHFGNGTRLTVT.

This clone was detected a few times. V usage is TRBV28 and J usage is TRBJ2-5; the match to TRBD1 covers 7 bases. The CDR3 length is 13 residues. The trim removed 6 bases at V and 4 bases at J, leaving 5 bases unmatched. The V gene's germline CDR1 is MDHEN and CDR2 SYDVKM. The chain's CDR3 is CASRQQGLETQYF. The CDR3 DNA reads as TGTGCCAGCAGGCAACAGGGGTTAGAGACCCAGTACTTC.